The 19 T cell receptor beta chains listed next were all sequenced from one sample in a study of T-cell memory formation after mild COVID-19. TCRdb passed the 5' RACE reads through MiXCR, listing each CDR3 protein once. The profile shows just over 150,000 distinct CDR3 sequences, 25% to 40% of them singletons. The sequenced sample was PBMCs or a T cell subset sorted from them (not recorded which). Receptor source: an adult woman who had mild COVID-19 (a few samples of this study predate the infection). Cell type and time point are not known.

A few counts support this clonotype. This chain connects TRBV7-2 to TRBJ2-4; 8 nucleotides agree with TRBD1. V trimming: 5 bases; J trimming: 8 bases; junction bases outside the gene matches: 5. The CDR3 runs to 13 residues. CDR1 SGHTA and CDR2 FQGNSA come from the germline V gene. The CDR3 DNA follows: TGTGCCAGCAGCCTTCAGGGGGCGGACATTCAGTACTTC. Protein sequence: CASSLQGADIQYF. Based on the CDR3 plus reference TRBV7-2 and TRBJ2-4, the full variable domain is GAGVSQSPSNKVTEKGKDVELRCDPISGHTALYWYRQSLGQGLEFLIYFQGNSAPDKSGLPSDRFSAERTGGSVSTLTIQRTQQEDSAVYLCASSLQGADIQYFGAGTRLSVL.

The rearrangement links TRBV6-2 or TRBV6-3 to TRBJ2-5; TRBD2 agrees at 12 bases. Germline loops: CDR1 MNHEY, CDR2 SVGEGT. V lost 5 bases and J lost 3; bases outside the gene matches: 10. The CDR3 covers 17 residues. The CDR3 here is CASSPPFGLAGKETQYF. CDR3 sequence (DNA): TGTGCCAGCAGTCCTCCCTTCGGACTAGCGGGAAAAGAGACCCAGTACTTC.

This chain connects TRBV18 to TRBJ1-5; 9 bases agree with TRBD1. In germline, CDR1 is KGHSH, CDR2 LQKENI. The CDR3 has 13 residues. The V and J ends lost 3 bases and 9 bases, in that order; junction bases with no gene match: 3. The CDR3 region has the DNA TGTGCCAGCTCACCCACAGGGGGCGGGCCCCAGCATTTT. Translation gives CASSPTGGGPQHF.

This chain links TRBV7-6 with TRBJ2-2; 7 bases match TRBD1. CDR1 is SGHVS, CDR2 FNYEAQ, per germline. This CDR3 contains 18 residues. V lost 2 bases, J lost 1 base, and 10 bases stayed unmatched. The CDR3 nucleotides are TGTGCCAGCAGCTTAAACCCGACAGGGCTTCTGAACACCGGGGAGCTGTTTTTT. This encodes CASSLNPTGLLNTGELFF.

This chain connects TRBV6-4 to TRBJ2-1, with 9 bases lining up with TRBD2. From germline, CDR1 is MRHNA and CDR2 SNTAGT. V lost 2 bases, J lost 9 bases, and 8 bases stayed unmatched. The CDR3 is 15 amino acids. CDR3 region: CASSDLWRGGGEQFF. CDR3 bases: TGTGCCAGCAGTGACCTTTGGCGGGGGGGCGGTGAGCAGTTCTTC.

V and J are TRBV6-1 and TRBJ2-7; the match to TRBD1 covers 9 bases. The CDR3 contains 13 residues. The V gene end was trimmed by 8 bases and the J gene end by 3 bases; junction bases not matched to a gene: 5. The germline CDR1 and CDR2 sequences are MNHNS and SASEGT. The CDR3 sequence is CASLGTGIYEQYF. CDR3 bases: TGTGCCAGCCTGGGGACAGGGATCTACGAGCAGTACTTC.

This rearrangement joins TRBV9 to TRBJ2-7; D is possibly TRBD1 or TRBD2 (5 bases each). V lost 3 bases and J 2 bases, leaving 18 bases between the germline ends. The CDR3 contains 16 residues. CDR1 is SGDLS, CDR2 YYNGEE, per germline. CDR3 residues: CASSGNRGEQPYEQYF. Here the CDR3 DNA reads TGTGCCAGCAGCGGGAACCGAGGGGAGCAGCCCTACGAGCAGTACTTC.

J is TRBJ2-2 and V is TRBV14; no firm D call. Germline CDR1 reads SGHDN; CDR2 reads FVKESK. Trimming stripped 1 base from V and 2 bases from J, with 8 bases between. The CDR3 covers 15 residues. This chain's CDR3 is CASSQVRSNTGELFF. The CDR3 DNA sequence: TGTGCCAGCAGCCAAGTGAGGTCAAACACCGGGGAGCTGTTTTTT.

The CDR3 DNA reads TGTGCCAGCAGTTTGAGGGGCTACTCTGGAAACACCATATATTTT. It codes for CASSLRGYSGNTIYF. The J gene is TRBJ1-3, the V gene TRBV12-3 or TRBV12-4, with TRBD1 as a possible D gene (5 bases). V was cut by 3 bases and J by 0 bases, with 9 bases left in between. The CDR3 totals 15 residues.

The V gene is TRBV5-1, the J gene TRBJ2-5, with 7 positions matching TRBD2. J gave up 4 bases and V 5 bases, and 2 bases lay outside the gene matches. The CDR3 is 12 amino acids. The germline V gene has CDR1 SGHRS and CDR2 YFSETQ. The CDR3 loop is CASRAGAETQYF. As DNA, the CDR3 is TGCGCCAGCAGGGCGGGAGCAGAGACCCAGTACTTC.

The V and J genes are TRBV5-5 and TRBJ1-1, with no clear D. The germline gives CDR1 SGHKS, CDR2 YYEKEE (reference sequence). The V end lost 1 base, the J end lost 0 bases, and 7 bases lay between the germline ends. This CDR3 has 14 residues. This CDR3 is CASSLRRLNTEAFF. In DNA form, the CDR3 reads TGTGCCAGCAGCTTGAGACGGTTGAACACTGAAGCTTTCTTT. The full variable domain, its missing parts supplied by reference TRBV5-5 and TRBJ1-1, is DAGVTQSPTHLIKTRGQQVTLRCSPISGHKSVSWYQQVLGQGPQFIFQYYEKEERGRGNFPDRFSARQFPNYSSELNVNALLLGDSALYLCASSLRRLNTEAFFGQGTRLTVV.

Only a few counts were recorded for this clonotype. The gene calls are TRBV29-1 and TRBJ2-7; a weak D match, TRBD1 (6 bases). This CDR3 region has 14 residues. V was pared by 0 bases and J by 7 bases, with 16 bases between. Germline V lookup: CDR1 SQVTM, CDR2 ANQGSEA. The chain's CDR3 is CSVEDVAGAGEQYF. For the CDR3, the DNA is TGCAGCGTTGAAGATGTGGCAGGGGCGGGTGAGCAGTACTTC.

V gene TRBV7-9 combines with J gene TRBJ2-7; D is perhaps TRBD2 (7 bases). CDR3 length: 14 amino acids. Trimming cost V 5 bases and J 5 bases, with 16 bases left between them. Germline V gene sequence: CDR1 SEHNR, CDR2 FQNEAQ (reference sequence). DNA for the CDR3: TGTGCCAGCAGCCCCAACCGAGGGGGGGACGAGCAGTACTTC. This codes for CASSPNRGGDEQYF.

CDR3: CASYLKTGGSTDTQYF. The CDR3 region has the DNA TGTGCCAGCTATCTAAAGACGGGGGGCAGCACAGATACGCAGTATTTT. This chain uses TRBV5-6 with TRBJ2-3; D might be TRBD2 (7 bases). The CDR3 covers 16 residues. With 7 bases removed from V and 0 bases from J, the gap between germline ends came to 18 bases. Germline CDR1 reads SGHDT; CDR2 reads YYEEEE.

This clonotype was counted a few times. This chain uses TRBV14 with TRBJ2-4; 7 bases are shared with TRBD2. Trimming took 3 bases from V and 6 from J; bases not matched to a gene: 8. Per the germline V gene, CDR1 is SGHDN and CDR2 is FVKESK. This CDR3 has 15 residues. The CDR3 is CASSHPTSFGNIQYF. The CDR3 nucleotides read TGTGCCAGCAGCCACCCGACTAGCTTCGGAAACATTCAGTACTTC.

J is TRBJ1-2 and V is TRBV6-5; no clear D. The V gene lost 0 bases and the J gene lost 3 bases, with 5 bases spanning the gap. The CDR3 loop spans 13 amino acids. Germline CDR1 reads MNHEY; CDR2 reads SVGAGI. The CDR3 protein is CASSYSSYYGYTF. The CDR3 DNA reads as TGTGCCAGCAGTTACTCATCGTACTATGGCTACACCTTC.

The chain uses TRBV3-1 and TRBJ2-1, with D possibly TRBD1 on 5 matching bases. In germline, CDR1 is LGHDT, CDR2 YNNKEL (reference sequence). This CDR3 comprises 14 residues. Trimming removed 2 bases from V and 6 bases from J, with 11 bases in between. CDR3 protein: CASSQREGANEQFF. The CDR3 DNA reads as TGTGCCAGCAGCCAAAGGGAAGGGGCCAATGAGCAGTTCTTC.

The rearrangement uses TRBV21-1 and TRBJ2-3; no check of the table's D call, TRBD1, against the DNA was made. TRBV21-1 is a recognized pseudogene. CDR3 length: 14 residues. The CDR3 nucleotides are TGTGCCAGCAGCAAATGGGGACATGAGGATACGCAGTATTTT. This encodes CASSKWGHEDTQYF.

J is TRBJ1-6 and V is TRBV4-2, with TRBD1 matching 7 bases. Trimming took 0 bases from V and 9 from J; bases not matched to a gene: 8. Germline V gene sequence: CDR1 LGHNA, CDR2 YNFKEQ. There are 16 residues in the CDR3. CDR3 residues: CASSQDPDRASSPLHF. DNA for the CDR3: TGTGCCAGCAGCCAAGACCCTGACAGGGCGAGTTCACCCCTCCACTTT.